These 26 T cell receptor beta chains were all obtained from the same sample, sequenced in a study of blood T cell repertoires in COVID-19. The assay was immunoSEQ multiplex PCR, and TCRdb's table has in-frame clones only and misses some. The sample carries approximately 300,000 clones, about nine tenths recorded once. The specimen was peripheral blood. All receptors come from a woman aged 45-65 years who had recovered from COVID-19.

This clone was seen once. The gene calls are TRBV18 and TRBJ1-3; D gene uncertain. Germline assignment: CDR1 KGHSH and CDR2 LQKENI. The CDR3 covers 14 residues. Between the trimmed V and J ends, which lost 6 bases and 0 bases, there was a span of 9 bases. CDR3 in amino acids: CASSPDNSGNTIYF. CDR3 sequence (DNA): TGTGCCAGCTCGCCTGACAACTCTGGAAACACCATATATTTT.

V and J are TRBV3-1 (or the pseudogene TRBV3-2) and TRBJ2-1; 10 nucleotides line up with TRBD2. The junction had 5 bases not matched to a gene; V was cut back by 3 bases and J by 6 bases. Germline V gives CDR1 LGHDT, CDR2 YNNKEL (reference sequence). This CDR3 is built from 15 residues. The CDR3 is CASSHWASGGNEQFF. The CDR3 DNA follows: TGTGCCAGCAGCCATTGGGCTAGCGGGGGCAATGAGCAGTTCTTC.

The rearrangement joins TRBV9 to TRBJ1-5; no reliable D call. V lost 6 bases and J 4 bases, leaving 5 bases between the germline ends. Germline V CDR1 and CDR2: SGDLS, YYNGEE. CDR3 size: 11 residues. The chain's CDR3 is CASNKNQPQHF. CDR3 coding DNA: TGTGCCAGCAACAAAAATCAGCCCCAGCATTTT. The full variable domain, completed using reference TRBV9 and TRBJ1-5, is DSGVTQTPKHLITATGQRVTLRCSPRSGDLSVYWYQQSLDQGLQFLIQYYNGEERAKGNILERFSAQQFPDLHSELNLSSLELGDSALYFCASNKNQPQHFGDGTRLSIL.

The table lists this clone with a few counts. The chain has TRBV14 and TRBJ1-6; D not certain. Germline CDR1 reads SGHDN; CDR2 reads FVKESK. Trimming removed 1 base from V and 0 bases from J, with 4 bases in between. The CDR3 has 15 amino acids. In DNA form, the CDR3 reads TGTGCCAGCAGCCAAGGTAGCTCCTATAATTCACCCCTCCACTTT. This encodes CASSQGSSYNSPLHF.

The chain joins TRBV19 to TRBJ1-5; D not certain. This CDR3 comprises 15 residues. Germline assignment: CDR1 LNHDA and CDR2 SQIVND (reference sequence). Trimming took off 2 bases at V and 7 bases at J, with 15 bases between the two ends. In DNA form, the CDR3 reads TGTGCCAGTAGTATACGGGGTCCCCTGGCGCAGCCCCAGCATTTT. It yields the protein CASSIRGPLAQPQHF.

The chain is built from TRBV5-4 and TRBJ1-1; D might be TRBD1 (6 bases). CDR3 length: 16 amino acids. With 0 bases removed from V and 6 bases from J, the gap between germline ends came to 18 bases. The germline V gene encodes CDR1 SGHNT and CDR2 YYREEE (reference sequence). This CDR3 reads CASSLGGGAEGAEAFF. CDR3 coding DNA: TGTGCCAGCAGCTTGGGTGGGGGCGCGGAAGGCGCTGAAGCTTTCTTT.

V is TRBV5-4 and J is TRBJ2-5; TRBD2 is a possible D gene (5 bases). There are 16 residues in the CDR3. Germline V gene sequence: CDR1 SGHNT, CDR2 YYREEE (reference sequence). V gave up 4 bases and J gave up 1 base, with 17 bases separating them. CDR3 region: CASSRTLGRLQETQYF. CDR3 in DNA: TGTGCCAGCAGCCGGACTCTGGGCCGCCTCCAAGAGACCCAGTACTTC.

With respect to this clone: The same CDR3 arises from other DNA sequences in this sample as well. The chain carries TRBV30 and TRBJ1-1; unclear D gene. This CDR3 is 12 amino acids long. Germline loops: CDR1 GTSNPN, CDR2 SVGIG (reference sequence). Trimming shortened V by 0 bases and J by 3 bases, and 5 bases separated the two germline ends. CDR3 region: CAWSVSDTEAFF. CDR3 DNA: TGTGCCTGGAGTGTATCCGACACTGAAGCTTTCTTT.

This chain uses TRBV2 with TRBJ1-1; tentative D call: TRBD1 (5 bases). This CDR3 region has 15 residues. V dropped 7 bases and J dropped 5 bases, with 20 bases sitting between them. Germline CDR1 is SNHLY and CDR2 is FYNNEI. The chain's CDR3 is CASTSGSWGGTEAFF. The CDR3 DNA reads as TGTGCCAGCACCAGCGGAAGTTGGGGGGGTACTGAAGCTTTCTTT.

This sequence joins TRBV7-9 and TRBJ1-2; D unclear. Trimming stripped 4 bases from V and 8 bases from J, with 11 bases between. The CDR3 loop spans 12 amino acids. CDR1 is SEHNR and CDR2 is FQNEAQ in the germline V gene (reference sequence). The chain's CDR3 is CASSSVRLGYTF. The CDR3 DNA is TGTGCCAGCAGCTCCGTGAGGTTGGGCTACACCTTC. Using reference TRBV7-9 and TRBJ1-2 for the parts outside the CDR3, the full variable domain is DTGVSQNPRHKITKRGQNVTFRCDPISEHNRLYWYRQTLGQGPEFLTYFQNEAQLEKSRLLSDRFSAERPKGSFSTLEIQRTEQGDSAMYLCASSSVRLGYTFGSGTRLTVV.

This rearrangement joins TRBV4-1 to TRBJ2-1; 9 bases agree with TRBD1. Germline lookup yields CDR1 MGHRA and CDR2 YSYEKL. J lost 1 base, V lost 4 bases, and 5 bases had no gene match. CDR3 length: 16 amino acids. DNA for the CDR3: TGCGCCAGCAGCCGGCTGGACAGGGGATCCTACAATGAGCAGTTCTTC. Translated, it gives CASSRLDRGSYNEQFF.

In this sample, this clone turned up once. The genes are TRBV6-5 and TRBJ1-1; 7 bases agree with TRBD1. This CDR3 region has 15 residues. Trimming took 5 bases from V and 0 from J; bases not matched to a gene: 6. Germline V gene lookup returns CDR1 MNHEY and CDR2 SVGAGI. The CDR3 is CASSRETGMNTEAFF. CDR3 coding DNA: TGTGCCAGCAGTAGAGAGACAGGGATGAACACTGAAGCTTTCTTT.

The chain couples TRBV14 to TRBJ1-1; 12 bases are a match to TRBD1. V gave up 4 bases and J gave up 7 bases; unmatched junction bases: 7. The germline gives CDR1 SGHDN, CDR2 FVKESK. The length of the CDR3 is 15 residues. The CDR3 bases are TGTGCCAGCAGCCGTGCGGGACAGGGGGCAAGTGAAGCTTTCTTT. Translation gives CASSRAGQGASEAFF.

The CDR3 nucleotides are TGTGCCACACAAATAGACAGGGTGGTAATTGGCGCTTTCTTT. It yields the protein CATQIDRVVIGAFF. This chain connects TRBV6-5 to TRBJ1-1; 7 nucleotides align to TRBD1. Germline-derived CDR1 and CDR2 are MNHEY and SVGAGI. The CDR3 runs to 14 residues. Trimming took 10 bases from V and 11 from J; bases not matched to a gene: 19.

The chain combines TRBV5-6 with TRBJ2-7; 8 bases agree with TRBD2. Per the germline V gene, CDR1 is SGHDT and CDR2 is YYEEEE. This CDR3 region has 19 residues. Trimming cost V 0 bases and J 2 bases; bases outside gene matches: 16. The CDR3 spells CASSLAALVLSGTPYEQYF. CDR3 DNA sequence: TGTGCCAGCAGCTTGGCCGCGTTAGTTCTTAGCGGGACCCCCTACGAGCAGTACTTC.

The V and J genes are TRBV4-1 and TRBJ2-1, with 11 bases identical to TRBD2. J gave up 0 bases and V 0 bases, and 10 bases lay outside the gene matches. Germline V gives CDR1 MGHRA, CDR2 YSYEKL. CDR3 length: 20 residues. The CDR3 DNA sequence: TGCGCCAGCAGCCAAGACGGGCTAGCGGGAGGCCACAGCTCCTACAATGAGCAGTTCTTC. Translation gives CASSQDGLAGGHSSYNEQFF.

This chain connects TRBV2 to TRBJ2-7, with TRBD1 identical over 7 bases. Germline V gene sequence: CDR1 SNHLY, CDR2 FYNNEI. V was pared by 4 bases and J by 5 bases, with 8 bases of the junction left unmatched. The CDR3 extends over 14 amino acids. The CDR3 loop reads CASSGQGLRNEQYF. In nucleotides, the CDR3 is TGTGCCAGCAGTGGACAGGGTTTGAGAAACGAGCAGTACTTC.

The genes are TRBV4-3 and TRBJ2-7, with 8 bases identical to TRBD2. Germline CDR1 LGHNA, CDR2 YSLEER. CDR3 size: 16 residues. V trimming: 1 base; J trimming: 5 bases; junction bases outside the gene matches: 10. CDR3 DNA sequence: TGCGCCAGCAGCCAAGTTTCCGGGGGGGAGGACGACGAGCAGTACTTC. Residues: CASSQVSGGEDDEQYF.

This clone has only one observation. The CDR3 nucleotides read TGCAGCGTCCTAGGGGACAGGGCCCACTTGAACACTGAAGCTTTCTTT. It yields the protein CSVLGDRAHLNTEAFF. J is TRBJ1-1 and V is TRBV29-1; the match to TRBD1 covers 9 bases. Germline trimming cut 6 bases from V and 0 bases from J; bases unmatched to any gene: 11. Germline V lookup: CDR1 SQVTM, CDR2 ANQGSEA. This CDR3 spans 16 amino acids.

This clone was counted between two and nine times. CDR3 protein: CASSVDPPGQGRVNEQFF. The CDR3 bases are TGTGCCAGCAGCGTCGACCCACCGGGACAGGGCAGGGTAAATGAGCAGTTCTTC. The chain is built from TRBV11-2 and TRBJ2-1; 9 nucleotides match TRBD1. After removal of 5 bases from V and 7 bases from J, the junction contained 18 bases not matched to a gene. The CDR3 is 18 residues long. Germline lookup yields CDR1 SGHAT and CDR2 FQNNGV.

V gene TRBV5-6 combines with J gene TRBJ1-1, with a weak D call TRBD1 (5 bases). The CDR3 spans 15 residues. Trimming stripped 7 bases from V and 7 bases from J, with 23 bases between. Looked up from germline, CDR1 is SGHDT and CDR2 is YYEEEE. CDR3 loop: CASGEAGREWNEAFF. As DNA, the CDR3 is TGTGCCAGCGGTGAGGCAGGGAGGGAGTGGAATGAAGCTTTCTTT.

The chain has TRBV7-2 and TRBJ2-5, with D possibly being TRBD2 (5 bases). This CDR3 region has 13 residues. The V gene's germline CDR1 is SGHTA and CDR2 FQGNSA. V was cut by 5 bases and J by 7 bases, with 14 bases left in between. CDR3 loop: CASSTDWRRTQYF. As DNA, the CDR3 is TGTGCCAGCAGCACGGACTGGAGACGGACCCAGTACTTC.

The CDR3 DNA sequence: TGTGCCAGTAGTATAGGGCAGTTCTACGAGCAGTACTTC. Translating it yields CASSIGQFYEQYF. This chain joins TRBV19 and TRBJ2-7, with D uncertain. Germline V gene data show CDR1 as LNHDA and CDR2 as SQIVND (reference sequence). This CDR3 has 13 residues. V lost 1 base to trimming and J lost 3 bases, with 7 bases between them.

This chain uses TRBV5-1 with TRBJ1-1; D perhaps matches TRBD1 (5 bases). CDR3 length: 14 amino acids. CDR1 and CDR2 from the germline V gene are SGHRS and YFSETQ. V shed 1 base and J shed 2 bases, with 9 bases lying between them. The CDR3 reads CASSLRGPNTEAFF. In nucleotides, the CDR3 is TGCGCCAGCAGCTTGAGGGGCCCTAACACTGAAGCTTTCTTT.

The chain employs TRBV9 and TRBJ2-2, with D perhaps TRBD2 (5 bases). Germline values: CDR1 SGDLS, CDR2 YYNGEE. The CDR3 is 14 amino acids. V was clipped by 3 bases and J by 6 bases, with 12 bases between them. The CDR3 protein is CASSDATGSGELFF. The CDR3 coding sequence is TGTGCCAGCAGCGATGCCACGGGATCCGGGGAGCTGTTTTTT.

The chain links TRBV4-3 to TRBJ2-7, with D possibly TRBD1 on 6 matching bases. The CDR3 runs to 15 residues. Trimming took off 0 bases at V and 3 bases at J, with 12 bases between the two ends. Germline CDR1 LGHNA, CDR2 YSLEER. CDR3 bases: TGCGCCAGCAGCCAAGATTTTGGACAGTTCTACGAGCAGTACTTC. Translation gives CASSQDFGQFYEQYF.